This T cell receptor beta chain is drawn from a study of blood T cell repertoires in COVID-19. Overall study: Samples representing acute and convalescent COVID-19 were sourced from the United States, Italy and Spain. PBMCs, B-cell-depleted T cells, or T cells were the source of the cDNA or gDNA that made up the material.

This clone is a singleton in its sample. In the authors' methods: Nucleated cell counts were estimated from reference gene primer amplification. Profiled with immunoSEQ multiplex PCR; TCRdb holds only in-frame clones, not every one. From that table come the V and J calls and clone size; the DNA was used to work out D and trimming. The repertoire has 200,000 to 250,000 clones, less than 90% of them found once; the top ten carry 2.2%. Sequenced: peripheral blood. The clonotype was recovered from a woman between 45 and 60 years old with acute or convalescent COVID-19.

CDR3 in DNA: TGTGCCAGCAAGTCTACAGGGGGCCCAAACATTCAGTACTTC. Encoded protein: CASKSTGGPNIQYF. V gene TRBV5-8 combines with J gene TRBJ2-4; 9 bases align to TRBD1. Unmatched junction bases numbered 7, after V lost 6 bases and J lost 6 bases. CDR3 length: 14 amino acids. The V gene's germline CDR1 is SGHTS and CDR2 YDEGEE.